The clone carrying this TCR beta chain came up a few times. Its antigen is undetermined. An end of the junction does not agree with germline; a read error may underlie this. This specimen belongs to a study of beta chain features in type 1 diabetes. Germline values: CDR1 SEHNR, CDR2 FQNEAQ (reference sequence). This CDR3 is built from 11 residues. Study results and caveats: Among patients, naive, central memory and Treg TCRB repertoires appeared more similar than among healthy donors.

The study reverse transcribed the entire isolated RNA, so it sequenced expressed TCRB transcripts. Repertoires were generated with immunoSEQ multiplex PCR, while TCRdb's copy carries only in-frame clones and drops some. Here the sample spans 400,000 to 600,000 clones, about 32% being singletons. Sequenced sample: naive CD4+ T cells from blood. This chain connects TRBV7-9 to TRBJ2-7; D gene ambiguous. This sequence originates from a man aged 18 to 35 in good health. The CDR3 nucleotides read TGTGCCAGAAGCTTAGCCTACGAGCAGTACTTC. Protein: CARSLAYEQYF.